The 28 T cell receptor beta chains reported below all come from one sample, sequenced in a study of blood T cell repertoires in COVID-19 (TCRdb year 2020). Libraries were built with the immunoSEQ multiplex PCR assay. The immuneACCESS repertoire file appears here via TCRdb, limited to in-frame rearrangements. These files lack a portion of the clones; in checked studies, under half of the deficit traces to unresolved V genes, and the cause of the others is not known. In all, the sample holds about 110,000 clones, and about 86% of those were seen once. 37% of the sample is taken by the ten largest. The material sequenced was peripheral blood. These receptors were collected from an elderly man with acute or convalescent COVID-19.

V usage is TRBV6-2 or TRBV6-3 and J usage is TRBJ2-2; D possibly corresponds to TRBD1 (6 bases). The CDR3 has 14 amino acids. V lost 5 bases, J lost 3 bases, and 10 bases lay in between. Germline V gene lookup returns CDR1 MNHEY and CDR2 SVGEGT. CDR3 nucleotide sequence: TGTGCCAGCAGTGCAGGGGCGCACACCGGGGAGCTGTTTTTT. Translated, it gives CASSAGAHTGELFF.

This sequence joins TRBV18 and TRBJ1-2; D is perhaps TRBD1 (5 bases). The CDR3 length is 15 residues. Germline CDR1 KGHSH, CDR2 LQKENI. Trimming pared 4 bases from V and 7 bases from J, leaving 19 bases between. CDR3 nucleotide sequence: TGTGCCAGCTCACGGTGGGGCGGCACCGATCTTGGCTACACCTTC. It is translated as CASSRWGGTDLGYTF.

The V and J genes are TRBV5-1 and TRBJ1-5, with a possible D match to TRBD1 (6 bases). Per germline, CDR1 SGHRS and CDR2 YFSETQ. The CDR3 contains 14 residues. V was trimmed by 4 bases and J by 2 bases, leaving 10 bases between them. CDR3 coding DNA: TGCGCCAGCAGCCAGGACAGTGGCAATCAGCCCCAGCATTTT. Its protein product is CASSQDSGNQPQHF. Full variable domain (missing parts from reference TRBV5-1 and TRBJ1-5): KAGVTQTPRYLIKTRGQQVTLSCSPISGHRSVSWYQQTPGQGLQFLFEYFSETQRNKGNFPGRFSGRQFSNSRSEMNVSTLELGDSALYLCASSQDSGNQPQHFGDGTRLSIL.

The chain couples TRBV10-3 to TRBJ2-3; 9 nucleotides match TRBD1. V was pared by 2 bases and J by 2 bases, with 2 bases of the junction left unmatched. Germline loops: CDR1 ENHRY, CDR2 SYGVKD. There are 15 residues in the CDR3. The CDR3 region has the DNA TGTGCCATCAGTGAGGGACAGGGGTTCACAGATACGCAGTATTTT. This translates into CAISEGQGFTDTQYF.

This clone was counted a single time. This rearrangement joins TRBV5-1 to TRBJ2-5; D remains ambiguous. The V and J ends lost 4 bases and 5 bases respectively, with 12 bases between them. Germline values: CDR1 SGHRS, CDR2 YFSETQ. The CDR3 totals 13 residues. CDR3 sequence: CASSPGLEETQYF. In nucleotides, the CDR3 is TGCGCCAGCAGCCCCGGCCTAGAGGAGACCCAGTACTTC.

The chain combines TRBV7-2 with TRBJ2-5, with a weak D call TRBD1 (6 bases). The V gene lost 6 bases and the J gene lost 2 bases, with 10 bases spanning the gap. The CDR3 spans 13 residues. Germline V gene lookup returns CDR1 SGHTA and CDR2 FQGNSA. Written as DNA, the CDR3 is TGTGCCAGCAGAAATGGACAGCAAGAGACCCAGTACTTC. Protein sequence: CASRNGQQETQYF.

V and J are TRBV19 and TRBJ2-2, with a weak D call TRBD1 (5 bases). CDR3 length equals 14 residues. Germline V gives CDR1 LNHDA, CDR2 SQIVND (reference sequence). With 4 bases removed from V and 5 bases from J, the gap between germline ends came to 11 bases. CDR3 protein: CASSNQGATGELFF. The DNA of the CDR3 is TGTGCCAGTAGTAATCAAGGGGCGACCGGGGAGCTGTTTTTT.

The chain links TRBV12-5 to TRBJ1-2; 7 bases agree with TRBD1. V lost 2 bases and J lost 11; bases outside the gene matches: 8. CDR1 LGHNT and CDR2 FRNRAP come from the germline V gene. The CDR3 spans 13 residues. CDR3 amino acids: CASGLPRGTEYTF. The DNA of the CDR3 is TGTGCTAGTGGTTTGCCACGGGGGACAGAGTACACCTTC.

This clone has only one observation. V is TRBV27 and J is TRBJ2-2; 10 bases are a match to TRBD2. The CDR3 loop spans 15 amino acids. Per the germline V gene, CDR1 is MNHEY and CDR2 is SMNVEV (reference sequence). Trimming took 5 bases from V and 9 from J; bases not matched to a gene: 9. The CDR3 bases are TGTGCCAGCAGTCGGGGGACTAGCGAGCCTTGGGAGCTGTTTTTT. The encoded protein is CASSRGTSEPWELFF.

The CDR3 sequence is CASSTGNLAVSTDTQYF. CDR3 sequence (DNA): TGTGCCAGTAGTACAGGAAACCTAGCTGTTAGCACAGATACGCAGTATTTT. The chain couples TRBV19 to TRBJ2-3; tentative D call: TRBD2 (5 bases). Trimming pared 4 bases from V and 0 bases from J, leaving 17 bases between. The CDR3 consists of 17 residues. Germline V gene data show CDR1 as LNHDA and CDR2 as SQIVND (reference sequence).

V is TRBV28 and J is TRBJ1-1, with unresolved D. The V gene lost 6 bases and the J gene lost 10 bases, with 15 bases spanning the gap. Germline CDR1 and CDR2: MDHEN and SYDVKM. The CDR3 runs to 12 residues. CDR3 DNA sequence: TGTGCCAGCAGCCTGCGGGTAGGAGGAGCTTTCTTT. Its translation is CASSLRVGGAFF.

CDR3 DNA sequence: TGTGCCAGCAGTACCGGACAGTACTCCGGGGAGCTGTTTTTT. It translates to CASSTGQYSGELFF. The rearrangement links TRBV2 to TRBJ2-2; TRBD1 is a possible D gene (6 bases). The length of the CDR3 is 14 residues. V dropped 5 bases and J dropped 6 bases, with 13 bases sitting between them. Germline CDR1 is SNHLY and CDR2 is FYNNEI.

The chain is built from TRBV11-3 and TRBJ1-4; TRBD1 agrees at 10 bases. Germline V gene lookup returns CDR1 SGHNT and CDR2 YENEEA. V lost 5 bases, J lost 8 bases, and 2 bases stayed unmatched. The CDR3 runs 13 residues. In DNA, the CDR3 is TGTGCCAGCAGCCGGGACAGGGGCGAAAAACTGTTTTTT. Protein sequence: CASSRDRGEKLFF.

The chain is built from TRBV6-5 and TRBJ1-4; D not resolved. The CDR3 spans 11 residues. CDR1 MNHEY and CDR2 SVGAGI come from the germline V gene. Between the trimmed V and J ends, which lost 4 bases and 5 bases, there was a span of 2 bases. CDR3 region: CASSLNEKLFF. DNA for the CDR3: TGTGCCAGCAGTTTAAATGAAAAACTGTTTTTT.

V gene TRBV5-1 combines with J gene TRBJ2-1; 12 nucleotides match TRBD2. The CDR3 is 15 residues long. Germline loops: CDR1 SGHRS, CDR2 YFSETQ. The junction had 3 bases not matched to a gene; V was cut back by 0 bases and J by 8 bases. The CDR3 reads CASSLAPSGRDEQFF. DNA for the CDR3: TGCGCCAGCAGCTTGGCGCCTAGCGGGAGGGATGAGCAGTTCTTC.

The chain uses TRBV18 and TRBJ2-4; 8 nucleotides align to TRBD1. Germline values: CDR1 KGHSH, CDR2 LQKENI. V lost 6 bases and J lost 0; bases outside the gene matches: 7. There are 16 residues in the CDR3. This CDR3 is CASSPGQVLAKNIQYF. The CDR3 coding sequence is TGTGCCAGCTCGCCGGGACAGGTACTAGCCAAAAACATTCAGTACTTC.

The chain carries TRBV28 and TRBJ1-1, with D possibly being TRBD1 (5 bases). Germline values: CDR1 MDHEN, CDR2 SYDVKM. The CDR3 sequence is 12 residues long. V lost 5 bases, J lost 8 bases, and 12 bases lay in between. The CDR3: CASSPRTLEAFF. DNA of the CDR3: TGTGCCAGCAGTCCCAGGACACTAGAAGCTTTCTTT. The entire variable domain, with the rest obtained from reference TRBV28 and TRBJ1-1, is as follows: DVKVTQSSRYLVKRTGEKVFLECVQDMDHENMFWYRQDPGLGLRLIYFSYDVKMKEKGDIPEGYSVSREKKERFSLILESASTNQTSMYLCASSPRTLEAFFGQGTRLTVV.

This sequence joins TRBV5-1 and TRBJ2-2; TRBD2 agrees at 14 bases. Germline V gives CDR1 SGHRS, CDR2 YFSETQ. Losses at the gene ends were 4 bases for V and 6 bases for J; bases not matched to a gene: 5. CDR3 size: 16 residues. In DNA form, the CDR3 reads TGCGCCAGCAGCGGAACGGGACTAGCGGGAGCCGGGGAGCTGTTTTTT. Protein sequence: CASSGTGLAGAGELFF.

The chain carries TRBV7-2 and TRBJ2-7; TRBD1 aligns across 10 bases. V gave up 1 base and J gave up 3 bases; unmatched junction bases: 6. This CDR3 is 16 amino acids long. Looked up from germline, CDR1 is SGHTA and CDR2 is FQGNSA. In nucleotides, the CDR3 is TGTGCCAGCAGCTTAGGGGGACAGGGGCGAAGCTACGAGCAGTACTTC. Protein: CASSLGGQGRSYEQYF.

This clone was seen just once. The chain uses TRBV15 and TRBJ1-5, with 8 positions matching TRBD1. There are 15 residues in the CDR3. Germline loops: CDR1 LNHNV, CDR2 YYDKDF (reference sequence). The V segment lost 5 bases and the J segment 6 bases; nucleotides outside the gene matches: 9. The CDR3 region has the DNA TGTGCCACCAGCCTCGACAGGGGTTCCGGTCAGCCCCAGCATTTT. This codes for CATSLDRGSGQPQHF.

This clone was seen only once. This chain links TRBV5-4 with TRBJ2-1; 12 positions match TRBD2. The trim removed 4 bases at V and 7 bases at J, leaving 6 bases unmatched. Germline V lookup: CDR1 SGHNT, CDR2 YYREEE (reference sequence). This CDR3 has 15 amino acids. CDR3 nucleotide sequence: TGTGCCAGCAGCCAGCCGGGACTAGCGGGTAATGAGCAGTTCTTC. Translated: CASSQPGLAGNEQFF.

The chain links TRBV27 to TRBJ2-3; TRBD1 aligns across 7 bases. With 10 bases clipped from V and 0 bases from J, the junction kept 10 bases outside the gene matches. The CDR3 is 15 amino acids. CDR1 is MNHEY and CDR2 is SMNVEV in the germline V gene (reference sequence). The CDR3 is CATRGYRASTDTQYF. The CDR3 region has the DNA TGTGCCACCAGGGGGTACAGGGCTAGCACAGATACGCAGTATTTT.

V is TRBV18 and J is TRBJ2-3; 10 bases are shared with TRBD1. Germline values: CDR1 KGHSH, CDR2 LQKENI. Losses at the gene ends were 6 bases for V and 1 base for J; bases not matched to a gene: 10. There are 17 residues in the CDR3. In DNA form, the CDR3 reads TGTGCCAGCTCCCGCGACGGGACAGGGGAAGGCACAGATACGCAGTATTTT. Amino acid sequence: CASSRDGTGEGTDTQYF.

This clone came up once. CDR3 loop: CSVGGLAGGKWGTDTQYF. The CDR3, as DNA: TGCAGCGTTGGCGGACTAGCGGGAGGGAAGTGGGGCACAGATACGCAGTATTTT. The chain is built from TRBV29-1 and TRBJ2-3; 15 bases line up with TRBD2. The junction had 9 bases not matched to a gene; V was cut back by 4 bases and J by 1 base. Germline values: CDR1 SQVTM, CDR2 ANQGSEA. This CDR3 is built from 18 residues.

The chain joins TRBV27 to TRBJ1-4; weak D call: TRBD1 (5 bases). The V and J ends lost 5 bases and 6 bases respectively, with 13 bases between them. CDR3 length: 14 residues. CDR1 is MNHEY and CDR2 is SMNVEV in the germline V gene (reference sequence). CDR3 bases: TGTGCCAGCAGTCCGCGGGGGGGTTATGAAAAACTGTTTTTT. Its translation is CASSPRGGYEKLFF. Drawing the rest from reference TRBV27 and TRBJ1-4, the complete variable domain is EAQVTQNPRYLITVTGKKLTVTCSQNMNHEYMSWYRQDPGLGLRQIYYSMNVEVTDKGDVPEGYKVSRKEKRNFPLILESPSPNQTSLYFCASSPRGGYEKLFFGSGTQLSVL.

The chain employs TRBV6-6 and TRBJ1-4; D is unclear. Trimming removed 5 bases at V and 8 bases at J, with 9 bases between. The germline V gene encodes CDR1 MNHNY and CDR2 SVGAGI (reference sequence). The CDR3 length is 12 residues. DNA for the CDR3: TGTGCCAGCAGTGTCGGAGGGGAAAAACTGTTTTTT. Translated: CASSVGGEKLFF.

The count of this clone is one. The chain couples TRBV19 to TRBJ2-7, with 7 bases fitting TRBD1. The CDR3 sequence is 14 residues long. After removal of 3 bases from V and 2 bases from J, the junction contained 4 bases not matched to a gene. The germline CDR1 and CDR2 sequences are LNHDA and SQIVND (reference sequence). The CDR3 loop is CASSIGTATYEQYF. The CDR3 DNA reads as TGTGCCAGTAGTATCGGGACAGCCACCTACGAGCAGTACTTC.

This chain connects TRBV10-3 to TRBJ1-2, with 11 bases fitting TRBD1. This CDR3 has 14 amino acids. J lost 1 base, V lost 10 bases, and 5 bases had no gene match. The V gene's germline CDR1 is ENHRY and CDR2 SYGVKD. For the CDR3, the DNA is TGTGCCACCGGTGGGACAGGGGGTAACTATGGCTACACCTTC. The encoded protein is CATGGTGGNYGYTF.